This is a list of T cell receptor beta chains from one sample in a study of blood T cell repertoires in COVID-19. The repertoire was sequenced with immunoSEQ multiplex PCR; TCRdb's copy has only in-frame clones and lacks some. The repertoire includes under 200,000 clones, 80% to 90% of them detected once, and over 3.5% sits in the top ten. The sample taken for sequencing was peripheral blood. These receptors came from an older woman who had recovered from COVID-19. The CDR3 runs from the conserved cysteine through the conserved F or W. D genes are given only for firm matches. Expanded clones get a size class; other rows say once, few or many, or leave the size out.

v_call	d_call	clone_size	j_call	cdr3_nt	cdr3_aa
TRBV2	TRBD1	-	TRBJ1-5	TGTGCCAGCAGGTATGGGACAGCGGGGGGTAGCAATCAGCCCCAGCATTTT	CASRYGTAGGSNQPQHF
TRBV28	-	-	TRBJ2-7	TGTGCCAGCAGTTTCGGAGGGGTCTCCTACGAGCAGTACTTC	CASSFGGVSYEQYF
TRBV14	-	few	TRBJ2-7	TGTGCCAGCAGCTTCAGTCATTCCTACGAGCAGTACTTC	CASSFSHSYEQYF
TRBV25-1	-	-	TRBJ1-6	TGTGCCAGCAGGGAAGAACTTCGACAGAGCTCCTATAATTCACCCCTCCACTTT	CASREELRQSSYNSPLHF
TRBV6-5	TRBD2	-	TRBJ2-5	TGTGCCAGCAAGGATTCTAGCGGGGGGCAAGAGACCCAGTACTTC	CASKDSSGGQETQYF
TRBV5-4	-	-	TRBJ2-2	TGTGCCAGCAGCTTACCTACCAACACCGGGGAGCTGTTTTTT	CASSLPTNTGELFF
TRBV28	TRBD1	-	TRBJ1-2	TGTGCCAGCACCCCAGGGGGCTATGGCTACACCTTC	CASTPGGYGYTF
TRBV2	TRBD1	-	TRBJ1-1	TGTGCCAGCACAGGGGGGATGAACACTGAAGCTTTCTTT	CASTGGMNTEAFF
TRBV5-1	TRBD1	-	TRBJ1-6	TGCGCCAGCAGCCCTTCAGGGGGAAATTCACCCCTCCACTTT	CASSPSGGNSPLHF
TRBV2	-	-	TRBJ1-6	TGTGCCAGCACTCAAGCGGGTCCAGGGGATCAATCACCCCTCCACTTT	CASTQAGPGDQSPLHF
TRBV6-1	-	-	TRBJ1-5	TGTGCCAGCAGTGATATGGAAGTTCGACGGGGCAATCAGCCCCAGCATTTT	CASSDMEVRRGNQPQHF
TRBV19	TRBD1	-	TRBJ1-1	TGTGCCAGTACCTCCTTAGGGGGCATGAACACTGAAGCTTTCTTT	CASTSLGGMNTEAFF
TRBV18	-	-	TRBJ1-6	TGTGCCAGCTCACCATCGATTCAGGGGAATAATTCACCCCTCCACTTT	CASSPSIQGNNSPLHF
TRBV19	TRBD2	-	TRBJ2-7	TGTGCCAGTAGTCCAACAGCGGGGACTCTCTACGAGCAGTACTTC	CASSPTAGTLYEQYF
TRBV30	-	once	TRBJ1-5	TGTGCCTGGAGTGTCGGAGAGCCCCAGCATTTT	CAWSVGEPQHF
TRBV7-9	TRBD2	-	TRBJ2-5	TGTGCCAGCAGCTTAGGGACTAGCGGGGGTTACCAAGAGACCCAGTACTTC	CASSLGTSGGYQETQYF
TRBV7-6	-	-	TRBJ2-1	TGTGCCAGCAGCTTAGTTGGCGGGGTTTTCTATGAGCAGTTCTTC	CASSLVGGVFYEQFF
TRBV14	TRBD1	-	TRBJ2-3	TGTGCCAGCAGCCACCGACAGGGAAGGACAGATACGCAGTATTTT	CASSHRQGRTDTQYF
TRBV7-2	-	-	TRBJ2-7	TGTGCCAGCAGCTTAGTAGAGGGGGCCTACGAGCAGTACTTC	CASSLVEGAYEQYF
TRBV28	TRBD1	few	TRBJ1-5	TGTGCCAGCAGTTCCGGGACAGGGAGATATAGCAATCAGCCCCAGCATTTT	CASSSGTGRYSNQPQHF
TRBV3-1/TRBV3-2	-	-	TRBJ1-2	TGTGCCAGCAGCCGCGGCTCCGGGACAAAATATGGCTACACCTTC	CASSRGSGTKYGYTF
TRBV28	TRBD1	-	TRBJ1-3	TGTGCCAGCAGTCAGGGACAGCAAAGAAACACCATATATTTT	CASSQGQQRNTIYF
TRBV28	TRBD1	-	TRBJ2-7	TGTGCCAGCAGTTTGCAGCAGGGGGCCCACGAGCAGTACTTC	CASSLQQGAHEQYF
TRBV19	TRBD1	-	TRBJ1-2	TGTGCCAGTATTCCAGGGGGCATCATATGCTATGGCTACACCTTC	CASIPGGIICYGYTF
TRBV4-3	-	-	TRBJ2-3	TGCGCCAGCAGCCAAGATAGGACTAGCACAGATACGCAGTATTTT	CASSQDRTSTDTQYF
TRBV24-1	-	-	TRBJ1-2	TGTGCCACCAGTGACCGCTTTACAGGGTACGGCTACACCTTC	CATSDRFTGYGYTF